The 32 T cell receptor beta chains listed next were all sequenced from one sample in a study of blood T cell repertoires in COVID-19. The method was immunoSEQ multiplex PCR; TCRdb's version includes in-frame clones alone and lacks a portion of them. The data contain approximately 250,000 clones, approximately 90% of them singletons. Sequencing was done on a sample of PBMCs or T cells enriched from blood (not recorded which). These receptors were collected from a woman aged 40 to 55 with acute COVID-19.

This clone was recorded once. The CDR3 loop reads CASSSVRGREQYF. CDR3 coding DNA: TGTGCCAGCAGCTCCGTCAGGGGGAGGGAGCAGTACTTC. The chain carries TRBV7-6 and TRBJ2-7, with D maybe TRBD1 (7 bases). CDR1 is SGHVS and CDR2 is FNYEAQ in the germline V gene. The CDR3 has 13 residues. Trimming took 4 bases from V and 7 from J, leaving 14 bases between them.

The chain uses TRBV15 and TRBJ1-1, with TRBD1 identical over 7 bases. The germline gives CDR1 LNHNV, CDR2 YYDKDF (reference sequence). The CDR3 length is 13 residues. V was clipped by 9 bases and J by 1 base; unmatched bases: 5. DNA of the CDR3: TGTGCCACGGCTGGACAGGCGAACACTGAAGCTTTCTTT. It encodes CATAGQANTEAFF.

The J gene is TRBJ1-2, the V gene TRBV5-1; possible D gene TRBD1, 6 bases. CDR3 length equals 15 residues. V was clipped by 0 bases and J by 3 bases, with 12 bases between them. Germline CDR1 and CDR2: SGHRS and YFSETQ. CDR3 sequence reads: CASSLATRGDYGYTF. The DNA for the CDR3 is TGCGCCAGCAGCTTGGCCACCAGGGGCGACTATGGCTACACCTTC.

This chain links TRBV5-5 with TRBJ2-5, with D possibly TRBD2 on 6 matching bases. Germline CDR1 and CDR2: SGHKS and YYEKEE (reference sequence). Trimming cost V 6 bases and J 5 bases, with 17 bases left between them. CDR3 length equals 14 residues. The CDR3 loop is CASTFLGRGETQYF. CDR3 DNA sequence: TGTGCCAGCACCTTCTTGGGCCGGGGGGAGACCCAGTACTTC.

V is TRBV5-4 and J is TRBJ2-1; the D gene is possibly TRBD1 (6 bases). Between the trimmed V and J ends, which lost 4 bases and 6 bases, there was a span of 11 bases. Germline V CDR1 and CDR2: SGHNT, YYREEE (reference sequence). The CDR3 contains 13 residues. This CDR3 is CASSPKGGNEQFF. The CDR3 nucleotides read TGTGCCAGCAGCCCTAAAGGGGGCAATGAGCAGTTCTTC.

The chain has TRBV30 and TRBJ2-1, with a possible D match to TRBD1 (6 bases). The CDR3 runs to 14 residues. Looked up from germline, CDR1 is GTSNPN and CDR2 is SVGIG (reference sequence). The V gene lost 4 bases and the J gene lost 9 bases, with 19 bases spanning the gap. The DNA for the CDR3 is TGTGCCTGGACGACAGGCCCCTATACAAGTGAGCAGTTCTTC. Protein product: CAWTTGPYTSEQFF. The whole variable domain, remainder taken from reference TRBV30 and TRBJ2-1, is SQTIHQWPATLVQPVGSPLSLECTVEGTSNPNLYWYRQAAGRGLQLLFYSVGIGQISSEVPQNLSASRPQDRQFILSSKKLLLSDSGFYLCAWTTGPYTSEQFFGPGTRLTVL.

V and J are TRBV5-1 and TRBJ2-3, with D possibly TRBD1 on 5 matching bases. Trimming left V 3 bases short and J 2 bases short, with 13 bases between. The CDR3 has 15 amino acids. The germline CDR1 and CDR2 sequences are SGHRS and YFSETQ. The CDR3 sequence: CASSSHRSDTDTQYF. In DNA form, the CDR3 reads TGCGCCAGCAGCTCCCACAGGTCTGACACAGATACGCAGTATTTT.

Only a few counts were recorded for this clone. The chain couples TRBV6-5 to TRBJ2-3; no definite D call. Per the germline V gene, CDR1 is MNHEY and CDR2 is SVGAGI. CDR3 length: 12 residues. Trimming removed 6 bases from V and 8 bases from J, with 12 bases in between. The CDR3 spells CASRVGESTQYF. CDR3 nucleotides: TGTGCCAGCAGAGTCGGAGAGAGTACGCAGTATTTT.

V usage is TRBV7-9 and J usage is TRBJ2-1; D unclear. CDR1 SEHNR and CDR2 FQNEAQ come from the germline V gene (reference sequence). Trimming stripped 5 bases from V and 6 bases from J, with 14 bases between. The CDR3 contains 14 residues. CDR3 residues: CASSASRIANEQFF. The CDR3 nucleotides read TGTGCCAGCAGCGCGTCTAGGATCGCCAATGAGCAGTTCTTC.

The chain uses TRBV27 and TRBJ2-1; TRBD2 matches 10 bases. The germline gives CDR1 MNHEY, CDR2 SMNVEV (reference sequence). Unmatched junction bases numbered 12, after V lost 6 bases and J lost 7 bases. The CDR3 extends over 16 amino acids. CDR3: CASRIRLAGVNNEQFF. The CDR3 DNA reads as TGTGCCAGCAGAATTCGTCTAGCGGGAGTTAATAATGAGCAGTTCTTC.

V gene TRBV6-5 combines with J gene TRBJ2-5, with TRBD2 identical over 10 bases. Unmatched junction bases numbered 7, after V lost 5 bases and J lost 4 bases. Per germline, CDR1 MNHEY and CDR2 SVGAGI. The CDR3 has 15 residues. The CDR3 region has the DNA TGTGCCAGCAGTCAGCGCCTAGCGGGAGTAGAGACCCAGTACTTC. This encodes CASSQRLAGVETQYF.

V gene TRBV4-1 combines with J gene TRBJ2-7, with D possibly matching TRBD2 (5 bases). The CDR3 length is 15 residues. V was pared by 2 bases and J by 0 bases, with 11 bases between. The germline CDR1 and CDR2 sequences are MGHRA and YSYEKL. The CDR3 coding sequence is TGCGCCAGCAGCCAATACGAGGGTACCTCCTACGAGCAGTACTTC. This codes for CASSQYEGTSYEQYF.

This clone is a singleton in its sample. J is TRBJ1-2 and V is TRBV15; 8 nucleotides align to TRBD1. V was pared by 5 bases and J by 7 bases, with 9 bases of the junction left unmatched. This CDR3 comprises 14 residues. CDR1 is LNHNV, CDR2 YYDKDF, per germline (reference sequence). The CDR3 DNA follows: TGTGCCACCAGCCTCCAGGCAGGGGGCGGTGGCTACACCTTC. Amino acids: CATSLQAGGGGYTF.

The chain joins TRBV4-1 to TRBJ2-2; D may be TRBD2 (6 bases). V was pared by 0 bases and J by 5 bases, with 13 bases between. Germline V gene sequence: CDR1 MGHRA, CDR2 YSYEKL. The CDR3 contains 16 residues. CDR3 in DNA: TGCGCCAGCAGCCAAGATCAGAGAGGGACTACCGGGGAGCTGTTTTTT. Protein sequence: CASSQDQRGTTGELFF.

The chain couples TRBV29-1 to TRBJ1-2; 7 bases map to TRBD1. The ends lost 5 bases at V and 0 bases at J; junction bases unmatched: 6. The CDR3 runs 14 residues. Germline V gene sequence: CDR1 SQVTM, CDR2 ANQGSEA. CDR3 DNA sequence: TGCAGCGTTTCCCGGGACAGAGCTAACTATGGCTACACCTTC. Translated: CSVSRDRANYGYTF.

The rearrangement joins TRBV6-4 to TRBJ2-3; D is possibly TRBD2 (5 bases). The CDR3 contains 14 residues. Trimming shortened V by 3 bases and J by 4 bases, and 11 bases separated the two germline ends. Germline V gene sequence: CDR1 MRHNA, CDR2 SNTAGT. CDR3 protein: CASSEDGMADTQYF. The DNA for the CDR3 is TGTGCCAGCAGTGAAGACGGGATGGCAGATACGCAGTATTTT.

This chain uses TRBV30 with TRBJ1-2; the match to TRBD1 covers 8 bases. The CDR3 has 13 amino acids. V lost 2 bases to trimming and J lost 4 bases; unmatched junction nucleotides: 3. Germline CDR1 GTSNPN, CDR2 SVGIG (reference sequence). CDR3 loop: CAWSITGGYGYTF. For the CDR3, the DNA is TGTGCCTGGAGTATCACAGGGGGCTATGGCTACACCTTC. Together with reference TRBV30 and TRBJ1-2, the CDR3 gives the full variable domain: SQTIHQWPATLVQPVGSPLSLECTVEGTSNPNLYWYRQAAGRGLQLLFYSVGIGQISSEVPQNLSASRPQDRQFILSSKKLLLSDSGFYLCAWSITGGYGYTFGSGTRLTVV.

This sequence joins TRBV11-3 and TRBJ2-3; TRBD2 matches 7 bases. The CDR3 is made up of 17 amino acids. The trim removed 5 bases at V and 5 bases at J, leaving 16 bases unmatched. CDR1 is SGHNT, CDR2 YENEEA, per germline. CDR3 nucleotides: TGTGCCAGCAGCCAATTCCCCCTAGCGGTAGAGGGAGATACGCAGTATTTT. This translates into CASSQFPLAVEGDTQYF. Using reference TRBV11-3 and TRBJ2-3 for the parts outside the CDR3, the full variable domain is EAGVVQSPRYKIIEKKQPVAFWCNPISGHNTLYWYLQNLGQGPELLIRYENEEAVDDSQLPKDRFSAERLKGVDSTLKIQPAELGDSAVYLCASSQFPLAVEGDTQYFGPGTRLTVL.

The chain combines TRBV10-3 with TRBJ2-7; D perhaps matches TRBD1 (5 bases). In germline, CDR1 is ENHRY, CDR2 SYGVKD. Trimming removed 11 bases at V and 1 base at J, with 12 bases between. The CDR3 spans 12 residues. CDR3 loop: CAAAQGSYEQYF. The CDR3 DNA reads TGTGCCGCTGCCCAGGGTTCCTACGAGCAGTACTTC.

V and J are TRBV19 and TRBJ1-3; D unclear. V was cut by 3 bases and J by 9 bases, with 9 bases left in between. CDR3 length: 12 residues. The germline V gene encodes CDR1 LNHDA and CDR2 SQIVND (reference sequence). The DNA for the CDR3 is TGTGCCAGTAGTATGGACTGGGGCACCATATATTTT. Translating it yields CASSMDWGTIYF.

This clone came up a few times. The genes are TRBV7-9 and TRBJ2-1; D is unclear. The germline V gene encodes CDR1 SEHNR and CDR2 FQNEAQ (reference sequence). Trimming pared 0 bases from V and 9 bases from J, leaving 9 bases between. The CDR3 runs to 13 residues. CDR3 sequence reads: CASSLAHSSEQFF. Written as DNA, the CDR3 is TGTGCCAGCAGCTTAGCCCATAGTAGTGAGCAGTTCTTC.

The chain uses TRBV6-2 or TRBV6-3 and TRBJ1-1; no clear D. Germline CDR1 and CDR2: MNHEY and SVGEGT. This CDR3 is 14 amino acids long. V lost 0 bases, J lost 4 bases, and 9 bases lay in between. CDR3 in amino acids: CASSYSIPGTEAFF. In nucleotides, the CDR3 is TGTGCCAGCAGTTACTCGATTCCGGGCACTGAAGCTTTCTTT.

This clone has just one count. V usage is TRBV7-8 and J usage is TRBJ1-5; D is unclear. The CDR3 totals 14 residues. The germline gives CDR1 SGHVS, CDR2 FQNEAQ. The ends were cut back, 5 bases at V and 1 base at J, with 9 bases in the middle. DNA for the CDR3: TGTGCCAGCAGCCCGCGGGAGAGCAATCAGCCCCAGCATTTT. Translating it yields CASSPRESNQPQHF.

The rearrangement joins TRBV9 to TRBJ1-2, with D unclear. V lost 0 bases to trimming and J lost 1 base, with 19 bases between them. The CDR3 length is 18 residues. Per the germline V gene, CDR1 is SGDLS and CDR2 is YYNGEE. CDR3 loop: CASSVDMGSTLYNYGYTF. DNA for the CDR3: TGTGCCAGCAGCGTAGACATGGGGAGCACCCTTTATAACTATGGCTACACCTTC.

The CDR3 protein is CASRPGGQGIGYGYTF. The CDR3 coding sequence is TGTGCCAGCAGACCGGGGGGACAGGGGATTGGGTATGGCTACACCTTC. The rearrangement links TRBV7-2 to TRBJ1-2; 10 positions match TRBD1. This CDR3 is 16 amino acids long. V was clipped by 6 bases and J by 5 bases; unmatched bases: 12. Germline V CDR1 and CDR2: SGHTA, FQGNSA.

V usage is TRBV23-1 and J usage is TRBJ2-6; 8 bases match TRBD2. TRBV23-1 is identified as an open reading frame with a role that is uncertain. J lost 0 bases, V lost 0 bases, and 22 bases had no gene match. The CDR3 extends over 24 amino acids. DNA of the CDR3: TGCGCCAGCAGTCAATCTCCTAGTGATCCCGGGGGGGTCCCTCTAGACTCTGGGGCCAACGTCCTGACTTTC. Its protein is CASSQSPSDPGGVPLDSGANVLTF.

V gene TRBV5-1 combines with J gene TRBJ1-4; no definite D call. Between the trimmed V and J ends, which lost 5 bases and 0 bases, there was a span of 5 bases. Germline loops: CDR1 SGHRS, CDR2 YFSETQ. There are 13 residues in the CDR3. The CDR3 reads CASRTATNEKLFF. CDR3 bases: TGCGCCAGCAGAACTGCAACTAATGAAAAACTGTTTTTT.

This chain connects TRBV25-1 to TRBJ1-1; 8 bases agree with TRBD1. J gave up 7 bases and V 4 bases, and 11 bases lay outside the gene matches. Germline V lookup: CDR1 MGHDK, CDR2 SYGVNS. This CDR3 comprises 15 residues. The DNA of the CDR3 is TGTGCCAGCAGTGCTGACCCAGGGGGCGCGAGTGAAGCTTTCTTT. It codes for CASSADPGGASEAFF. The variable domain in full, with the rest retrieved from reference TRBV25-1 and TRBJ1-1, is EADIYQTPRYLVIGTGKKITLECSQTMGHDKMYWYQQDPGMELHLIHYSYGVNSTEKGDLSSESTVSRIRTEHFPLTLESARPSHTSQYLCASSADPGGASEAFFGQGTRLTVV.

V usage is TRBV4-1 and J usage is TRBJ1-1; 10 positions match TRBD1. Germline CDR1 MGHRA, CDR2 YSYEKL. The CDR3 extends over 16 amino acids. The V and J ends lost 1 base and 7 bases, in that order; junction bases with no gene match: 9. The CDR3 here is CASSQGQGAKGGEAFF. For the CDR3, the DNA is TGCGCCAGCAGCCAAGGACAGGGGGCTAAAGGTGGTGAAGCTTTCTTT.

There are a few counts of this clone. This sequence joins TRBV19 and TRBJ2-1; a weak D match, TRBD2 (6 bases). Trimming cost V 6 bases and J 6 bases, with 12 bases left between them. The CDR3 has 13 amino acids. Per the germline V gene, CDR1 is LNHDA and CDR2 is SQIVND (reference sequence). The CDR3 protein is CASRLASSNEQFF. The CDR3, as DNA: TGTGCCAGTAGACTAGCTTCATCCAATGAGCAGTTCTTC. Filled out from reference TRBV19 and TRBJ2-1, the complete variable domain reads DGGITQSPKYLFRKEGQNVTLSCEQNLNHDAMYWYRQDPGQGLRLIYYSQIVNDFQKGDIAEGYSVSREKKESFPLTVTSAQKNPTAFYLCASRLASSNEQFFGPGTRLTVL.

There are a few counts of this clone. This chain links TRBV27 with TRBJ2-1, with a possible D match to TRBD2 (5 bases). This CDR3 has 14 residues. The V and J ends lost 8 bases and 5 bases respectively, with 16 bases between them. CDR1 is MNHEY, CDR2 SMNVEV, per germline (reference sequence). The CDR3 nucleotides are TGTGCCAGCGCGGACTCCTCCGACCACAATGAGCAGTTCTTC. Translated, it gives CASADSSDHNEQFF.

CDR3 DNA: TGTGCCAGCAGCCCCGCCGGGACACCGACCTACGAGCAGTACTTC. Encoded protein: CASSPAGTPTYEQYF. This chain uses TRBV13 with TRBJ2-7, with D maybe TRBD1 (6 bases). V shed 5 bases and J shed 2 bases, with 16 bases lying between them. The CDR3 totals 15 residues. Germline lookup yields CDR1 PRHDT and CDR2 FYEKMQ (reference sequence).